The present T cell receptor beta chain was sequenced within a study of T cells expressing NK-cell markers. From its re-call of the 5' RACE reads, TCRdb lists each CDR3 protein once, without DNA. The sample's table shows over 100,000 distinct CDR3 sequences. This CDR3 spans 14 amino acids. Germline CDR1 and CDR2: SGHRS and YFSETQ. The chain recombines TRBV5-1 with TRBJ2-7; TCRdb's D call, TRBD2, is unchecked because there is no DNA. The sequencing sample was made of blood T cells: a sorted CD56 or NKG2C T cell subset, CD4+ or CD8+ T cells, or bulk PBMC T cells (not recorded which). The sequence was collected from a woman aged 18-69 years in good health. CDR3 amino acids: CASSGGTSGNEQYF.